This T cell receptor (delta chain) was documented in a study of delta chains in infants with herpesvirus infections (dated by TCRdb to the early 2020s). About the full investigation: The study prospectively followed a Ugandan infant birth cohort from birth to characterize gammadelta T cell responses to primary cytomegalovirus (CMV) infection. The study looked for a public fetal Vdelta1/Vgamma8 gammadelta TCR clonotype in infants infected with CMV after birth. gammadelta TCRs were sequenced from PBMC obtained from around 17 CMV-infected infants (one congenitally infected) and seven to nine CMV-uninfected infants for whom sufficient sample was available. By approximate age, the infant blood samples fell into groups of 1.5, 4, 8 and 12 months. Belgian fetal and cord blood gammadelta TCR data that had been published previously were included solely for comparison and were not produced in this cohort. The research as a whole found: Within Vdelta1 cells, the frequency of the public clonotype appeared to be inversely correlated with age at infection and to decay rapidly, seemingly not persisting past roughly two months. The public clonotype was found only at the first time point after infection and was absent in uninfected infants and in those infected after 120 days. A small sample size and the lack of race- or environment-matched controls were noted by the authors, because CMV is acquired by nearly all Ugandans before adulthood. The public Vdelta1 clonotype appeared in about 20% of the 18 CMV-infected infants: three infected postnatally before 120 days of age, plus the congenitally infected infant. In CMV-uninfected infants, the public clonotype might still exist at levels below the detection limit.

Concerning this clone: The target of this receptor is not known. No much larger clone exists at a distance of one base, and base qualities are not known.

Pregnant women receiving prenatal care in Kampala, Uganda, were recruited, and the infants of these women were enrolled, with documentation of maternal HIV status required. Families received weekly visits, and collection of infant clinical information, oral swabs and peripheral blood began at 6 weeks of age and continued every 4 months after that. After blood was collected in heparin tubes, PBMC were isolated using Ficoll-Paque density gradient centrifugation and then cryopreserved. Library preparation employed RT-PCR. PBMC RNA was reverse transcribed with SuperScript II using gamma-chain- and delta-chain-specific primers to generate TCR cDNA. The cDNA was purified with AMPure XP beads, then amplified and indexed with Illumina adapters using the Nextera XT Index Kit. Sequencing of the gammadelta TCR libraries was done on an Illumina MiSeq using a V2 300-cycle kit. The authors' pipeline ran thus. Using MiXCR v2.1.12, CDR3 sequences were assembled, and reads were mapped onto D, J and V genes obtained from GenBank. Repertoire analyses of the CDR3 clonotypes were performed with VDJtools v1.2.1. Clones were re-identified by TCRdb from the public reads with CATT, and rows with the same DNA were merged. These V and J calls rely on TCRdb rather than the paper's analysis. This sample comprises 1,100 or so delta-chain clones, about 31% of them detected only once. The leading ten clones occupy about 6.6% of the sample.

The germline V gene (reference sequence) sets CDR1 to TSDPSYG and CDR2 to QGSYDQQN. Here V drops 4 bases and J drops 8 bases, and the junction holds 38 bases not matched to any gene. From the cysteine up to the phenylalanine, the CDR3 has a length of 24 residues. Of all the DNA, just the CDR3 is kept, 72 bases in frame from base 1. The chain links TRAV14/DV4 with TRDJ1; TRDD3 matches 9 bases in the middle. The origin of this receptor is a human donor who was a Ugandan infant, either HIV-exposed or HIV-unexposed (not recorded which). The sequencing used peripheral blood, collected at time point 1 of longitudinal follow-up. CDR3 region: CAMRGLVGDRSPGRGSRSFVKLIF. Here is the DNA: TGTGCAATGAGAGGCTTGGTGGGGGATAGGTCGCCGGGCCGGGGTTCCAGGTCATTTGTCAAACTCATCTTT.